Presented here are 6 T cell receptor beta chains from one specimen sequenced in a study of blood T cell repertoires in COVID-19. Produced via immunoSEQ multiplex PCR; TCRdb's table is partial and in-frame only. The sample yields about 170,000 clones, roughly 90% seen once. The source material was peripheral blood. These receptor sequences come from a woman aged 60-75 years with COVID-19, enrolled during active disease.

The count of this clone is one. J is TRBJ1-5 and V is TRBV27; D is unresolved. The germline CDR1 and CDR2 sequences are MNHEY and SMNVEV (reference sequence). This CDR3 has 13 residues. Trimming cost V 5 bases and J 2 bases, with 7 bases left between them. The CDR3 region has the DNA TGTGCCAGCAGTAGGGAGGGCAATCAGCCCCAGCATTTT. Translation gives CASSREGNQPQHF.

V gene TRBV28 combines with J gene TRBJ2-7; 10 positions agree with TRBD1. The V gene's germline CDR1 is MDHEN and CDR2 SYDVKM. The CDR3 is 17 amino acids. V shed 4 bases and J 0 bases; nucleotides not matched to a gene: 9. This CDR3 reads CASSSTRTGGASYEQYF. As DNA, the CDR3 is TGTGCCAGCAGTTCTACAAGGACAGGGGGTGCCTCCTACGAGCAGTACTTC.

This chain links TRBV27 with TRBJ2-7; 9 bases line up with TRBD2. This CDR3 region has 16 residues. V shed 3 bases, J shed 5 bases, and the junction held 11 bases outside the gene matches. Germline CDR1 is MNHEY and CDR2 is SMNVEV (reference sequence). The CDR3 DNA reads TGTGCCAGCAGTTTCTCTCTTAGCGGGAGTTGGAACGAGCAGTACTTC. The encoded protein is CASSFSLSGSWNEQYF.

In this sample, this clone turned up once. J is TRBJ2-7 and V is TRBV10-1; 8 bases are a match to TRBD1. Germline assignment: CDR1 WNHNN and CDR2 SYGVQD (reference sequence). With V trimmed by 8 bases and J by 5 bases, 17 bases remained unmatched. CDR3 length equals 16 residues. The CDR3 DNA reads as TGCGCCAGCGGTGGGTACCAGGGGGCGACGGGTCACGAGCAGTACTTC. This gives the protein CASGGYQGATGHEQYF.

This sequence joins TRBV6-5 and TRBJ1-5, with D tentatively TRBD1 (5 bases). Germline CDR1 is MNHEY and CDR2 is SVGAGI. Trimming pared 6 bases from V and 6 bases from J, leaving 18 bases between. There are 15 residues in the CDR3. The CDR3 protein is CASSRGWGVGQPQHF. CDR3 sequence (DNA): TGTGCCAGCAGCCGGGGGTGGGGTGTCGGTCAGCCCCAGCATTTT.

This clone was observed a few times. The J gene is TRBJ2-7, the V gene TRBV30; tentative D call: TRBD2 (5 bases). Trimming left V 1 base short and J 6 bases short, with 13 bases between. The CDR3 spans 13 residues. CDR1 and CDR2 (germline): GTSNPN, SVGIG (reference sequence). The CDR3 here is CAWSGRSKGEQYF. CDR3 nucleotides: TGTGCCTGGAGTGGGAGGAGCAAGGGCGAGCAGTACTTC.